This T cell receptor (beta chain) was retrieved from a study of blood T cell repertoires in COVID-19. Study context: Sample material is recorded as cDNA or gDNA derived from T cells, B-cell-depleted T cells, or PBMCs.

The CDR3 has 15 residues. V trimming: 2 bases; J trimming: 7 bases; junction bases outside the gene matches: 7. From germline, CDR1 is LGHNA and CDR2 YNFKEQ. Methods used by the authors: How many nucleated cells were present was estimated from reference gene primer amplification. The repertoire was sequenced with immunoSEQ multiplex PCR; TCRdb's copy has only in-frame clones and lacks some. D and trimming come from the DNA, and the V and J calls and clone size come from that table. The sample shows 85,000 to 90,000 clones, around 85% of them seen only once. The sequenced sample consisted of peripheral blood. The TCR was taken from an elderly woman with active or convalescent COVID-19. This chain links TRBV4-2 with TRBJ2-1, with 8 bases identical to TRBD2. CDR3 DNA: TGTGCCAGCAGCCAACCCCAGCGGGAGTCAAATGAGCAGTTCTTC. Protein sequence: CASSQPQRESNEQFF.